This T cell receptor beta chain was captured by sequencing in a study of T cell responses to AZD1222 COVID-19 vaccine. The protocol was immunoSEQ multiplex PCR, while the TCRdb copy is restricted to in-frame clones and leaves out a portion. Among approximately 72,000 clones listed, about 89% were seen once. As to this clone: Its antigen is unidentified.

The CDR3 spans 13 residues. From germline, CDR1 is LGHDT and CDR2 YNNKEL (reference sequence). Trimming cost V 6 bases and J 1 base, with 9 bases left between them. General study findings and limits: Females outnumbered males among donors, who were mostly white British; clonal diversity was possibly underestimated.

The chain uses TRBV3-1 (or the pseudogene TRBV3-2) and TRBJ2-5; a possible D gene is TRBD2 (6 bases). Specimen: peripheral blood, collected 28 days after the second AZD1222 dose. This receptor was identified in an adult who received the AZD1222 COVID-19 vaccine. CDR3 sequence reads: CASSLGLQETQYF. The CDR3 nucleotides are TGTGCCAGCAGTTTGGGACTCCAAGAGACCCAGTACTTC.